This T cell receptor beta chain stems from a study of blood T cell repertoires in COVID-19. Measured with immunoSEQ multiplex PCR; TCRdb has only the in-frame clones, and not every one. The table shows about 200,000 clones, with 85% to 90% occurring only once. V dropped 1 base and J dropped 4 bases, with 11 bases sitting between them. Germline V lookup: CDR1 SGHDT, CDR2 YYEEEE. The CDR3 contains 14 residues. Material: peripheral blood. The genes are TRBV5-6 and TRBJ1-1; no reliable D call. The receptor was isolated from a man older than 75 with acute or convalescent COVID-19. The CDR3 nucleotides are TGTGCCAGCAGCTTGCGGCGGCAGTTCACTGAAGCTTTCTTT. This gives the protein CASSLRRQFTEAFF.